The following is a T cell receptor (beta chain) sequence with its context. Its antigen is not identified. This record comes from a study of tumor-infiltrating lymphocytes in primary liver carcinoma. Overall study findings and caveats: A significantly higher top-250-clone fraction was recorded for tumors than for blood (p = 0.039).

Trimming took 4 bases from V and 7 from J, leaving 20 bases between them. The CDR3 totals 15 residues. In germline, CDR1 is MDHEN, CDR2 SYDVKM. Starting material of 500 ng total RNA yielded TCR beta cDNA via a constant-region primer. Generation of the TCR beta libraries relied on three nested multiplex PCR rounds using slightly modified ARM-PCR. A C-beta reverse primer was combined with TRBV1-TRBV30 forward primers in the first two PCR rounds, and each round had around 11 cycles. From the multiplex PCR reads, TCRdb called clonotypes with MiXCR, one entry per CDR3 protein. The sample holds about 300,000 distinct CDR3 sequences, less than 75% seen once. Germline DNA was also extracted, and blood RNA was taken from unsorted whole blood. Preoperatively, around 3.6 milliliters of peripheral blood were collected.

The rearrangement links TRBV28 to TRBJ2-7; D unresolved. This receptor was identified in a man aged 35 to 55 with primary liver carcinoma and hepatitis B virus infection. Material for sequencing was peripheral blood. CDR3 protein: CASSSPRASTSEQYF. The CDR3 DNA sequence: TGTGCCAGCAGTTCCCCTCGGGCAAGTACCTCTGAGCAGTACTTC.